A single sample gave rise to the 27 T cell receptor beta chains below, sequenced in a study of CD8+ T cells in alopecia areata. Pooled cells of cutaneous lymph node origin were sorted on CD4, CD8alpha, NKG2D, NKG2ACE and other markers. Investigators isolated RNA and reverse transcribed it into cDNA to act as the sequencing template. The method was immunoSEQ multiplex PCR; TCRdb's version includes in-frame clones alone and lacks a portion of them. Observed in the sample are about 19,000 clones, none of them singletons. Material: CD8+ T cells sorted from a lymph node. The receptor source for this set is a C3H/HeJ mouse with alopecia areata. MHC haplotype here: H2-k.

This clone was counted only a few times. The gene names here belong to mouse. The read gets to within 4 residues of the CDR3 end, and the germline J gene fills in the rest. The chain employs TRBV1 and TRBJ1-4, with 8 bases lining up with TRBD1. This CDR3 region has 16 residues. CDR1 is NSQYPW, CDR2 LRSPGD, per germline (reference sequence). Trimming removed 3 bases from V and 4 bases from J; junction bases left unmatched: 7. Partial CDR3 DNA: TGCACCTGCAGTGCCCCCGACAGGGGCGGCAACGAA. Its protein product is CTCSAPDRGGNE. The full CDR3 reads CTCSAPDRGGNERLFF.

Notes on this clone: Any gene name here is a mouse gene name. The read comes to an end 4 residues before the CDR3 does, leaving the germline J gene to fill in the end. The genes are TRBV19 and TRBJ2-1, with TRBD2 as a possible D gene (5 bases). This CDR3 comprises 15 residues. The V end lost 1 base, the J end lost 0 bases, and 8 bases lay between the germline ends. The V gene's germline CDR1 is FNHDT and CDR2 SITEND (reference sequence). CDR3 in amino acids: CASSIFWDNYAEQFF. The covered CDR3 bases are TGTGCCAGCAGTATATTCTGGGATAACTATGCT.

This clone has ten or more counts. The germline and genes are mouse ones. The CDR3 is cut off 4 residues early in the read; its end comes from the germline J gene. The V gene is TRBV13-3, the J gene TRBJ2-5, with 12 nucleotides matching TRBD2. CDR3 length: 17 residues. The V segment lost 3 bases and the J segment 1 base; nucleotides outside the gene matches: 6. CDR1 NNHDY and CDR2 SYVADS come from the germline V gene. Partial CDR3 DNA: TGTGCCAGCAGTGTCCCGGGACTGGGGGGATACCAAGAC. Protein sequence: CASSVPGLGGYQD. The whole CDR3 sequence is CASSVPGLGGYQDTQYF.

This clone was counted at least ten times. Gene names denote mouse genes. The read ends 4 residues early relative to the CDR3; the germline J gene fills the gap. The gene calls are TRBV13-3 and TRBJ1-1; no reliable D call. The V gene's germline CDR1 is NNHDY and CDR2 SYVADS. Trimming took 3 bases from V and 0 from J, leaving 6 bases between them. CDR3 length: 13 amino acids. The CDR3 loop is CASSGSANTEVFF. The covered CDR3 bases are TGTGCCAGCAGTGGATCTGCAAACACA.

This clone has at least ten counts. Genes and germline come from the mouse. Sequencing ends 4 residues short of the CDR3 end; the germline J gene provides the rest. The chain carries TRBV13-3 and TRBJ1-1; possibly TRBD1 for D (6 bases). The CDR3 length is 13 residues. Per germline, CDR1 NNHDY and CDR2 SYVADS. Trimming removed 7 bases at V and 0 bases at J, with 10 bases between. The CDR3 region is CASGTFANTEVFF. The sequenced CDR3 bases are TGTGCCAGCGGGACATTTGCAAACACA.

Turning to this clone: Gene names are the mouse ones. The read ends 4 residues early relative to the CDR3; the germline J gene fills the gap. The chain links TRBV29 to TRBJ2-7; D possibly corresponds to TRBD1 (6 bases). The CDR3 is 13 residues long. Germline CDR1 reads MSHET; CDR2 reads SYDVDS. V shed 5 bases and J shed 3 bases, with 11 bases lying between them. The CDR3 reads CASSRDRIYEQYF. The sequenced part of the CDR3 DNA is TGTGCTAGCAGTCGAGACAGGATCTAT.

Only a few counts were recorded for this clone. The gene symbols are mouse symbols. CDR3: CASSLNWGGVQDTQYF. The sequenced part of the CDR3 DNA is TGTGCCAGCAGCCTAAACTGGGGGGGCGTCCAAGAC. The chain is built from TRBV13-3 and TRBJ2-5; 11 bases line up with TRBD2. Read data end 4 residues before the CDR3 end; the end is taken from the germline J gene. CDR3 size: 16 residues. From germline, CDR1 is NNHDY and CDR2 SYVADS. J gave up 2 bases and V 5 bases, and 7 bases lay outside the gene matches.

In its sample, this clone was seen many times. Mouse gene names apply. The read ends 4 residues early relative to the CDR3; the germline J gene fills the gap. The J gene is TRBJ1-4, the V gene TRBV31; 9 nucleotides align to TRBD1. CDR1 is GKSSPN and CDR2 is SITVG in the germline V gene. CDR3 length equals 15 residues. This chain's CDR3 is CAWSNRDREGERLFF. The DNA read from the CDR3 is TGTGCCTGGAGTAACCGGGACAGGGAAGGCGAA.

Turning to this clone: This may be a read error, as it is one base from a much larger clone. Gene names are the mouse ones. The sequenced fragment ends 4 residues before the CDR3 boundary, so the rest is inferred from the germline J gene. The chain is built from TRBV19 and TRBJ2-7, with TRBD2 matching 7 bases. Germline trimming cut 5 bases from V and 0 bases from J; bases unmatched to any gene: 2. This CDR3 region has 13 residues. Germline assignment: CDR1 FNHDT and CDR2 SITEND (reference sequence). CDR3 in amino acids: CASRTGSSYEQYF. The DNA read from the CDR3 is TGTGCCAGCAGGACTGGGAGCTCCTAT.

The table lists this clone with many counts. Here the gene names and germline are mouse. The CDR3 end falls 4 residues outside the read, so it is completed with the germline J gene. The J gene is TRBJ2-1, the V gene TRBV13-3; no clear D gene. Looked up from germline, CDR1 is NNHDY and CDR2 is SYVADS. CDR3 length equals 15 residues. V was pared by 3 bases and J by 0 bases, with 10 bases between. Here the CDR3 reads CASSGLVYNYAEQFF. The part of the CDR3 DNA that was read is TGTGCCAGCAGTGGGCTGGTTTATAACTATGCT.

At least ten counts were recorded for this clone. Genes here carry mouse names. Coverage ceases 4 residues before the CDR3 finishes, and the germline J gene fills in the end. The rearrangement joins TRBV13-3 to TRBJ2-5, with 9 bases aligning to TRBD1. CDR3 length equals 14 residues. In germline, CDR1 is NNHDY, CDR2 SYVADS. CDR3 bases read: TGTGCCAGCAGTGATGGGACAGGGGAAGAC. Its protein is CASSDGTGED. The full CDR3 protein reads CASSDGTGEDTQYF.

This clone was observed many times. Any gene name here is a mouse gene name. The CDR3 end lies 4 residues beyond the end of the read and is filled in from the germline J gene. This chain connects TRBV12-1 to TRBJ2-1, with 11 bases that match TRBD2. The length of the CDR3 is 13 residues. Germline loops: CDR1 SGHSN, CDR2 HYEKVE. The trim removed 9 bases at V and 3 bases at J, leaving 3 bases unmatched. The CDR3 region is CAGLGGPYAEQFF. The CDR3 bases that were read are TGTGCCGGACTGGGGGGCCCCTATGCT. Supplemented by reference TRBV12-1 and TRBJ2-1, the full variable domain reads DSGVVQSPRHIIKEKGGRSVLTCIPISGHSNVVWYQQTLGKELKFLIQHYEKVERDKGFLPSRFSVQQFDDYHSEMNMSALELEDSAMYFCAGLGGPYAEQFFGPGTRLTVL.

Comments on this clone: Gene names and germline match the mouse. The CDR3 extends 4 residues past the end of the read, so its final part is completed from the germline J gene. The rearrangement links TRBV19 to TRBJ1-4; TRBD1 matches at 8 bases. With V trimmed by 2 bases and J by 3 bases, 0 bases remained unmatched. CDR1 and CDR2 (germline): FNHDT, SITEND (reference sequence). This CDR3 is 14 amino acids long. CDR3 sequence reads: CASSMTGANERLFF. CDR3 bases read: TGTGCCAGCAGTATGACAGGGGCCAACGAA.

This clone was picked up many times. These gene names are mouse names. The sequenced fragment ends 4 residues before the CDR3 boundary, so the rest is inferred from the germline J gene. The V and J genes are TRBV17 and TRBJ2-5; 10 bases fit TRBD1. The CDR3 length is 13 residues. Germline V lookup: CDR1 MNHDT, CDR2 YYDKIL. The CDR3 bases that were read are TGTGCTAGCGGCCGGGACAGGGGAGAC. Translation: CASGRDRGD. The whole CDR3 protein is CASGRDRGDTQYF.

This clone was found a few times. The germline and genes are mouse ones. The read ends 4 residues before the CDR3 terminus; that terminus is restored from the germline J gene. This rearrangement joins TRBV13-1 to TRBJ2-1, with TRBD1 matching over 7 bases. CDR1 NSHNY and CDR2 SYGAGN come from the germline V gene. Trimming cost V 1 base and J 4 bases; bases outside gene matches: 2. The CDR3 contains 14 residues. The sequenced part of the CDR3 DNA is TGTGCCAGCAGTGATAGGGGACAGTATGCT. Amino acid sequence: CASSDRGQYA. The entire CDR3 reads CASSDRGQYAEQFF.

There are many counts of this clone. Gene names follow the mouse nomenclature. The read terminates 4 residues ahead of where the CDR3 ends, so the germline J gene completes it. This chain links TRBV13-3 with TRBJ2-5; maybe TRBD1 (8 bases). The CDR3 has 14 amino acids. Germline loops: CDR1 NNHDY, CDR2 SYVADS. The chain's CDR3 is CASSDDRGGDTQYF. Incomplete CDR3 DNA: TGTGCCAGCAGTGATGACAGGGGGGGTGAC.

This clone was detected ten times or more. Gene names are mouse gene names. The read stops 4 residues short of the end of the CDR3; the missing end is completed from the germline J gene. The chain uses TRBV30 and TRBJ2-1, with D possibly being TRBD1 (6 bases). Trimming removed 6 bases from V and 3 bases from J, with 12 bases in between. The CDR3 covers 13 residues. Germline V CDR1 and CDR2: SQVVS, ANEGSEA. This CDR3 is CSSRDKTYAEQFF. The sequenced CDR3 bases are TGTAGTTCCCGGGACAAAACCTATGCT.

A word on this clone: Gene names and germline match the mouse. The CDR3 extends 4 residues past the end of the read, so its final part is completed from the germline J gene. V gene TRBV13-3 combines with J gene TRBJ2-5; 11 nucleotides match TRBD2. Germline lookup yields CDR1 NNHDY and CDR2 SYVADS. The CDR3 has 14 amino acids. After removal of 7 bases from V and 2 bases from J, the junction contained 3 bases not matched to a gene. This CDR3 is CASGTGGPQDTQYF. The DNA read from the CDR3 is TGTGCCAGCGGGACTGGGGGTCCCCAAGAC. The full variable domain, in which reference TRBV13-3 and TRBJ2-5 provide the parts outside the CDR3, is EAAVTQSPRSKVAVTGGKVTLSCHQTNNHDYMYWYRQDTGHGLRLIHYSYVADSTEKGDIPDGYKASRPSQENFSLILELASLSQTAVYFCASGTGGPQDTQYFGPGTRLLVL.

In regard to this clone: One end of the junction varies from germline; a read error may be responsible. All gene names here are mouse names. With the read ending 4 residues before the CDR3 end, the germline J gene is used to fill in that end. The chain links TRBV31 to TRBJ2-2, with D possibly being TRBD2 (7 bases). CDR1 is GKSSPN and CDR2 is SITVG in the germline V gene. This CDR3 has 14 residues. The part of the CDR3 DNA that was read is TGTGTCTGGAGTCGGGGGGCGCACACCGGG. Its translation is CVWSRGAHTG. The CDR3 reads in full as CVWSRGAHTGQLYF.

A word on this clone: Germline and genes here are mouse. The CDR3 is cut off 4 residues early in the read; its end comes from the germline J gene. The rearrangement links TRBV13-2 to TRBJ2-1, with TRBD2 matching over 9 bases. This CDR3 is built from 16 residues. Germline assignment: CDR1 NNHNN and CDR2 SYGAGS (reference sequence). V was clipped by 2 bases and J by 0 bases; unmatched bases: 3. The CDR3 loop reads CASGEGDWVNYAEQFF. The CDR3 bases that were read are TGTGCCAGCGGTGAGGGGGACTGGGTTAACTATGCT.

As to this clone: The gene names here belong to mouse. The CDR3 reads CASSGDWGGYEQYF. The CDR3 bases that were read are TGTGCCAGCTCAGGGGACTGGGGGGGGTAT. This chain uses TRBV12-2 with TRBJ2-7; TRBD2 agrees at 13 bases. The CDR3 end lies 4 residues beyond the end of the read and is filled in from the germline J gene. The CDR3 totals 14 residues. Per germline, CDR1 SGHLS and CDR2 HYDKME. Full variable domain (missing parts from reference TRBV12-2 and TRBJ2-7): NSGVVQSPRYIIKGKGERSILKCIPISGHLSVAWYQQTQGQELKFFIQHYDKMERDKGNLPSRFSVQQFDDYHSEMNMSALELEDSAVYFCASSGDWGGYEQYFGPGTRLTVL.

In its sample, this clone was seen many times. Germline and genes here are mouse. This CDR3 is CASSDAYSQYEQYF. CDR3 DNA, as far as it was read: TGTGCCAGCAGTGATGCTTACAGCCAATAT. V is TRBV13-3 and J is TRBJ2-7, with D unclear. The read finishes 4 residues shy of the CDR3 end, and the germline J gene is used to complete it. The germline V gene encodes CDR1 NNHDY and CDR2 SYVADS. The CDR3 covers 14 residues.

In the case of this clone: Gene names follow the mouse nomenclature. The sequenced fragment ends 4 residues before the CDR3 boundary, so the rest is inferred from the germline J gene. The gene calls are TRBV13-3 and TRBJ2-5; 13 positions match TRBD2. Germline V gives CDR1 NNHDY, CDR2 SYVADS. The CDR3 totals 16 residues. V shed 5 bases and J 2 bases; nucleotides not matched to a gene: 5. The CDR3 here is CASRDWGGASQDTQYF. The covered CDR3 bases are TGTGCCAGCAGGGACTGGGGGGGCGCGTCCCAAGAC.

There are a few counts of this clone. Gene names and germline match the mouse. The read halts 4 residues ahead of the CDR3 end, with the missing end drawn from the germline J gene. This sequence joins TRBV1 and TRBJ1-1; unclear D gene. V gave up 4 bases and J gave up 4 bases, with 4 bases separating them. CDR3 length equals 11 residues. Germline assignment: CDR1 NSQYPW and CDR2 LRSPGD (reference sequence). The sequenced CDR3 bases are TGCACCTGCAGTGAGGGCACA. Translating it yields CTCSEGT. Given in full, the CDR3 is CTCSEGTEVFF.

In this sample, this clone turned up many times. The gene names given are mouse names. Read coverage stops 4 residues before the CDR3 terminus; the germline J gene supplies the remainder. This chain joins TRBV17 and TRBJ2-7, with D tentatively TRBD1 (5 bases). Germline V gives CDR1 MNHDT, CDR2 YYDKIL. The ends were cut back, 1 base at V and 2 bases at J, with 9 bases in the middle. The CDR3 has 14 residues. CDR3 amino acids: CASSRAQGTYEQYF. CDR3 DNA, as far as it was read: TGTGCTAGCAGTAGAGCGCAGGGAACCTAT.

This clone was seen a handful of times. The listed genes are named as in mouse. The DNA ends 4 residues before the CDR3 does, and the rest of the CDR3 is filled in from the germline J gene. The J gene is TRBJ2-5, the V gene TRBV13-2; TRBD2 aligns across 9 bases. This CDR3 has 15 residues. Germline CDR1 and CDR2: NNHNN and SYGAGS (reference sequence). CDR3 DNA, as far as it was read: TGTGCCAGCGGTGATGCTTGGGGGGGCGAAGAC. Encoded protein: CASGDAWGGED. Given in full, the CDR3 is CASGDAWGGEDTQYF.

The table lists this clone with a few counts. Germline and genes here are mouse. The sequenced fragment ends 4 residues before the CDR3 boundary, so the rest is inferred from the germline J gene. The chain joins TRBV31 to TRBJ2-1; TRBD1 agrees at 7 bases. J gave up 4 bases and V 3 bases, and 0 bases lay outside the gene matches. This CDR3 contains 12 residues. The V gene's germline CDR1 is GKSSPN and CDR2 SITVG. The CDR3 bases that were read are TGTGCCTGGAGGACAGGGTATGCT. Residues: CAWRTGYA. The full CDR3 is CAWRTGYAEQFF.